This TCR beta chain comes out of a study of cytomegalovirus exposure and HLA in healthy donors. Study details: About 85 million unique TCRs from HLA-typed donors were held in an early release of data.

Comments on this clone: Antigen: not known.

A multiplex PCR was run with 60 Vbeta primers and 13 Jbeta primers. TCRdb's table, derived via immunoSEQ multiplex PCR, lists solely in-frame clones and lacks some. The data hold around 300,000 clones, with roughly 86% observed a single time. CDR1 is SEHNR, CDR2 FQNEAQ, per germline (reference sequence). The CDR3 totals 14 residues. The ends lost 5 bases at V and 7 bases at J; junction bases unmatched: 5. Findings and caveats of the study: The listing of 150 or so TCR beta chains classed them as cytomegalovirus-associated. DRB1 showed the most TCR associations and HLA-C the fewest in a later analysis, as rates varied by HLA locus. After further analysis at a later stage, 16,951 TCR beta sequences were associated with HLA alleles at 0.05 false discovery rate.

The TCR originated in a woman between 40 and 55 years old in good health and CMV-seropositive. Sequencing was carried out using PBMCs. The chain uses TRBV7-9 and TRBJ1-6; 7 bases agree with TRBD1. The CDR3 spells CASSRGQQNSPLHF. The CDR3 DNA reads TGTGCCAGCAGCCGGGGACAGCAAAATTCACCCCTCCACTTT.